Many counts were recorded for the clone carrying this T cell receptor (beta chain). Its cognate antigen is unknown. A read error may produce the germline difference seen at one junction end. This specimen belongs to a study of neurological immune-mediated disorders. TCRdb reprocessed the 5' RACE reads with MiXCR, giving one entry per CDR3 protein. The sample consists of tens of thousands of distinct CDR3 sequences, 3% to 4.5% of them appearing once. Study conclusions and caveats: The highest TCR clonal expansion occurred in HTLV-1-associated myelopathy; multiple sclerosis fell below healthy controls. Across subjects, no CDR3 amino acid sequence appeared in expanded clones of more than one subject, a finding that suggested private repertoires in all groups.

There are 12 residues in the CDR3. This chain uses TRBV12-3 or TRBV12-4 with TRBJ2-7; the D gene is possibly TRBD1 (5 bases). The specimen sequenced was PBMCs. The TCR sequence derives from a woman aged 50 to 60 with multiple sclerosis. CDR3 nucleotide sequence: TGTGACAGCAGCACAGGCGGCCCCGAGCAGTACTTC. This codes for CDSSTGGPEQYF.